The subject of this entry is one TCR beta chain. These data belong to a study of cytomegalovirus exposure and HLA in healthy donors. Germline V CDR1 and CDR2: MNHEY, SMNVEV (reference sequence). The CDR3 loop spans 13 amino acids. Trimming removed 5 bases at V and 6 bases at J, with 10 bases between. The study ran its PCR with 60 Vbeta and 13 Jbeta primers. Sequencing was performed with immunoSEQ multiplex PCR; in TCRdb, only in-frame clones are kept and a portion is missing. Here the sample spans 250,000 to 350,000 clones, just over 85% being singletons. This TCR was recovered from a man aged 35 to 55 in good health and CMV-seropositive. Sequenced input: PBMCs. The V and J genes are TRBV27 and TRBJ2-2, with D tentatively TRBD2 (5 bases). CDR3 sequence reads: CASSVRGSGELFF. The CDR3 nucleotides read TGTGCCAGCAGTGTTAGAGGGTCCGGGGAGCTGTTTTTT.